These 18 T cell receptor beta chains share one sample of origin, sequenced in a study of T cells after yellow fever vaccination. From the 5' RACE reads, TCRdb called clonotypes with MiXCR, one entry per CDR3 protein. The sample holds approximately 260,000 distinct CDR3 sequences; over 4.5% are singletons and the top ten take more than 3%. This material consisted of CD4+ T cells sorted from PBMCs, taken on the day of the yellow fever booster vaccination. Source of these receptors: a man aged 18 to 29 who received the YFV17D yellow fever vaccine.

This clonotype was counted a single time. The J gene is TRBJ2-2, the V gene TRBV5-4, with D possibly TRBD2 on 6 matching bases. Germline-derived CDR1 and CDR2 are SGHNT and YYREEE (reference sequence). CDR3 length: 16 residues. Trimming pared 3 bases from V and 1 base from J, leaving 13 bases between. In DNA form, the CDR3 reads TGTGCCAGCAGCTCGCCAGTCGGGGGGAACACCGGGGAGCTGTTTTTT. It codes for CASSSPVGGNTGELFF.

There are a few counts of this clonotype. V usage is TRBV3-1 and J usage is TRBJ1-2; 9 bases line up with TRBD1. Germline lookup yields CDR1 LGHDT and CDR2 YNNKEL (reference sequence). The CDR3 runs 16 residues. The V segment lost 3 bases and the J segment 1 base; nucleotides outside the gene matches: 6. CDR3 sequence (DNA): TGTGCCAGCAGCCAGGCCGGACAGGGGCTTAACTATGGCTACACCTTC. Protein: CASSQAGQGLNYGYTF.

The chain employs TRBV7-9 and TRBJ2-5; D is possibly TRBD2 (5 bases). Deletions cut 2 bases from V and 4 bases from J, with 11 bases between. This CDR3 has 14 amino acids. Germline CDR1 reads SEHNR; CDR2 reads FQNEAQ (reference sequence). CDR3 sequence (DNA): TGTGCCAGCAGCTTAAACGGGGATGGAGAGACCCAGTACTTC. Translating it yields CASSLNGDGETQYF.

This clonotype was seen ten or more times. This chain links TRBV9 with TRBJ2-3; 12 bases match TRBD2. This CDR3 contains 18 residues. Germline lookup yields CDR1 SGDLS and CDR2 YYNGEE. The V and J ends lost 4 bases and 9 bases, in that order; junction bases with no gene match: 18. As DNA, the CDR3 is TGTGCCAGCAGCCCAGGGATGGGTATGCTAGCGGGGGGGTCGACGCAGTATTTT. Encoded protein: CASSPGMGMLAGGSTQYF. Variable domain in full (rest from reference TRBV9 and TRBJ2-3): DSGVTQTPKHLITATGQRVTLRCSPRSGDLSVYWYQQSLDQGLQFLIQYYNGEERAKGNILERFSAQQFPDLHSELNLSSLELGDSALYFCASSPGMGMLAGGSTQYFGPGTRLTVL.

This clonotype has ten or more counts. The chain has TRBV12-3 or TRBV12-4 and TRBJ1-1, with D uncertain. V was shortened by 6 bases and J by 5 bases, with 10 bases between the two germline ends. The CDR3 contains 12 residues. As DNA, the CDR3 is TGTGCCAGCAGAGACTGGGATACTGAAGCTTTCTTT. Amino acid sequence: CASRDWDTEAFF.

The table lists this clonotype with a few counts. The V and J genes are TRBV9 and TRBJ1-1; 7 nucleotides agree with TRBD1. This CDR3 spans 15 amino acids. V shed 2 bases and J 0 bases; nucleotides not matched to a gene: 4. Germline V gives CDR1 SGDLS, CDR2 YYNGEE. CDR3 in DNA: TGTGCCAGCAGCGTCCGGACAGGACTGAACACTGAAGCTTTCTTT. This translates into CASSVRTGLNTEAFF.

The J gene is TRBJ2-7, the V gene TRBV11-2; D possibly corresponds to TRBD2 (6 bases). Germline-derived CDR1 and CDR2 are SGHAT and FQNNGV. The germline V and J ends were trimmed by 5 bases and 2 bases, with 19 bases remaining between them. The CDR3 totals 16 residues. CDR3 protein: CASSPVYRRGAYEQYF. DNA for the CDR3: TGTGCCAGCAGCCCAGTCTATCGGCGGGGAGCCTACGAGCAGTACTTC.

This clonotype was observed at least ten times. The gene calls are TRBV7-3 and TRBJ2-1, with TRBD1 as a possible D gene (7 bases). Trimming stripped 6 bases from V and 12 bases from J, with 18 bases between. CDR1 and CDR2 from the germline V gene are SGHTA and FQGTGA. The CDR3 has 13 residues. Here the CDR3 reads CASSQTGDSAQFF. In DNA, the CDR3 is TGTGCCAGCAGTCAAACAGGGGACTCGGCGCAGTTCTTC.

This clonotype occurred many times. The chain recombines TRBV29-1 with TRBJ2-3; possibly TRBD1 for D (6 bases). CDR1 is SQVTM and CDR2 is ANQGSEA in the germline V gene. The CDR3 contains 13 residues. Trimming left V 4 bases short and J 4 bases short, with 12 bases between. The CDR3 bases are TGCAGCGTTGTACAGGGTGGTTCAGATACGCAGTATTTT. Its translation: CSVVQGGSDTQYF.

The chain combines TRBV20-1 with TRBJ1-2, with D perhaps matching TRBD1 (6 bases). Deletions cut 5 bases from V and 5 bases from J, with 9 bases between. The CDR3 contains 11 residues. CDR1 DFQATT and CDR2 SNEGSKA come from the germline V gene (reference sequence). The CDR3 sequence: CSAPDRYGYTF. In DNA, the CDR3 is TGCAGTGCTCCGGACAGATATGGCTACACCTTC.

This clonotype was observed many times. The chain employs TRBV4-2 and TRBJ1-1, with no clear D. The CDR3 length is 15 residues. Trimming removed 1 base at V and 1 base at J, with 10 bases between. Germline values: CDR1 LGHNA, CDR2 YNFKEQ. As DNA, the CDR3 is TGTGCCAGCAGCCAAGCCCGAATAGAGAACACTGAAGCTTTCTTT. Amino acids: CASSQARIENTEAFF.

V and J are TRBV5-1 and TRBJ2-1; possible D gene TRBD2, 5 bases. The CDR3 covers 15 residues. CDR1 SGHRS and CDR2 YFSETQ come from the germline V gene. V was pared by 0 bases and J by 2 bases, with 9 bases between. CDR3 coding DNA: TGCGCCAGCAGCTTGGAAGGGAGCGCCTACAATGAGCAGTTCTTC. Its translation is CASSLEGSAYNEQFF.

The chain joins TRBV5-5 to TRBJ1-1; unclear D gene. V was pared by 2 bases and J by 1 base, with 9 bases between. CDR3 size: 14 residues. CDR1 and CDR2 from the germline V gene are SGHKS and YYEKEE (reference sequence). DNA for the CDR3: TGTGCCAGCAGCTTTATGCTAGCGAACACTGAAGCTTTCTTT. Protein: CASSFMLANTEAFF.

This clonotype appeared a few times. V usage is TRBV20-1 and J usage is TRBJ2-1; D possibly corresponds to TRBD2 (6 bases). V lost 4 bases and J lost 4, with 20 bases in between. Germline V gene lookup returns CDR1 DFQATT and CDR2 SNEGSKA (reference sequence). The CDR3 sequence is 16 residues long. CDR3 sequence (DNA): TGCAGTGCTACCCAACCATCCCGGGGGTGGTACAATGAGCAGTTCTTC. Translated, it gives CSATQPSRGWYNEQFF.

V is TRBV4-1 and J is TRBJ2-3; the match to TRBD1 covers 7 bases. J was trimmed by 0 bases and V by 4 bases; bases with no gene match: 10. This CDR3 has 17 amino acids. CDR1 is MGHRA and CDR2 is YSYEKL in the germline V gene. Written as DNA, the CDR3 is TGCGCCAGCAGCCCGGATTTCGAGGGGGCTAGCACAGATACGCAGTATTTT. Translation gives CASSPDFEGASTDTQYF.

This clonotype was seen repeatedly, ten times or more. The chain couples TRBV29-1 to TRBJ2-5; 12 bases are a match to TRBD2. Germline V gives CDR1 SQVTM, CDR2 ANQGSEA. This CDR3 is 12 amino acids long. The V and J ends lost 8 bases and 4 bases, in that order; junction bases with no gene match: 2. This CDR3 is CSLLAGGETQYF. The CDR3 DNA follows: TGCAGCCTACTAGCGGGGGGAGAGACCCAGTACTTC.

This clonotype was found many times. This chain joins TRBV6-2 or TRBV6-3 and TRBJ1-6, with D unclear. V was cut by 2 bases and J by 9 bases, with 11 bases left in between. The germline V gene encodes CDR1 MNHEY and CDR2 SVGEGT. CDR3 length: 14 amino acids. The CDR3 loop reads CASSYRLPTSPLHF. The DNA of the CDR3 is TGTGCCAGCAGTTACCGTCTACCCACTTCACCCCTCCACTTT.

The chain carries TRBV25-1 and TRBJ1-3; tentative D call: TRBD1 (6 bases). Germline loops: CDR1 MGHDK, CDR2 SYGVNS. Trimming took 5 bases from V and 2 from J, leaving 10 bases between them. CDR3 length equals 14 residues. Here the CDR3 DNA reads TGTGCCAGCAGTTGGACAGACCCTGGAAACACCATATATTTT. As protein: CASSWTDPGNTIYF.